The 14 T cell receptor beta chains listed next were all sequenced from one sample in a study of blood T cell repertoires in COVID-19. The protocol was immunoSEQ multiplex PCR, while the TCRdb copy is restricted to in-frame clones and leaves out a portion. Of 310,000 or so clones listed, around nine tenths are singletons. The sequenced sample consisted of peripheral blood. These receptors were collected from a man aged 65 to 85 with acute or convalescent COVID-19.

This chain links TRBV4-3 with TRBJ2-3, with D possibly TRBD2 on 9 matching bases. Germline V gene sequence: CDR1 LGHNA, CDR2 YSLEER. Trimming left V 6 bases short and J 6 bases short, with 22 bases between. This CDR3 has 16 residues. CDR3 nucleotides: TGCGCCAGCAGAGACAGGGGAGCGGGGGGTCTGGATACGCAGTATTTT. This sequence encodes CASRDRGAGGLDTQYF.

The chain joins TRBV7-9 to TRBJ1-4, with D tentatively TRBD1 (5 bases). Germline V gene sequence: CDR1 SEHNR, CDR2 FQNEAQ (reference sequence). The CDR3 runs to 13 residues. V lost 7 bases and J lost 8, with 14 bases in between. CDR3 amino acids: CASKSGLGEKLFF. The CDR3 nucleotides read TGTGCCAGCAAGTCAGGGTTAGGGGAAAAACTGTTTTTT.

The V and J genes are TRBV19 and TRBJ1-3; TRBD1 might be the D (6 bases). The CDR3 is 15 amino acids. The germline V and J ends were trimmed by 6 bases and 0 bases, with 12 bases remaining between them. Germline V gene lookup returns CDR1 LNHDA and CDR2 SQIVND (reference sequence). CDR3 nucleotide sequence: TGTGCCAGTAGGAGCGACAGGTCCTCTGGAAACACCATATATTTT. This sequence encodes CASRSDRSSGNTIYF. Full variable domain (missing parts from reference TRBV19 and TRBJ1-3): DGGITQSPKYLFRKEGQNVTLSCEQNLNHDAMYWYRQDPGQGLRLIYYSQIVNDFQKGDIAEGYSVSREKKESFPLTVTSAQKNPTAFYLCASRSDRSSGNTIYFGEGSWLTVV.

This clone was recorded once. The chain couples TRBV19 to TRBJ1-3; 7 bases map to TRBD1. The length of the CDR3 is 18 residues. V was pared by 4 bases and J by 0 bases, with 12 bases of the junction left unmatched. Germline V lookup: CDR1 LNHDA, CDR2 SQIVND (reference sequence). CDR3 residues: CASSTDRQQYFSGNTIYF. The CDR3 bases are TGTGCCAGTAGTACGGACAGGCAACAGTATTTCTCTGGAAACACCATATATTTT.

The CDR3 DNA reads TGCAGTGCTAGTTCTCTTTCCAGGGGCACAGATACGCAGTATTTT. Translated, it gives CSASSLSRGTDTQYF. V and J are TRBV20-1 and TRBJ2-3, with a weak D call TRBD1 (5 bases). Per the germline V gene, CDR1 is DFQATT and CDR2 is SNEGSKA (reference sequence). Trimming took off 3 bases at V and 1 base at J, with 14 bases between the two ends. CDR3 size: 15 residues.

This chain connects TRBV2 to TRBJ1-6; tentative D call: TRBD1 (5 bases). The CDR3 spans 14 residues. Germline V gives CDR1 SNHLY, CDR2 FYNNEI. Trimming took 1 base from V and 8 from J, leaving 9 bases between them. The CDR3 coding sequence is TGTGCCAGCAGTGAAGAACGGGGGGATTCACCCCTCCACTTT. Protein: CASSEERGDSPLHF.

The chain has TRBV6-5 and TRBJ1-4; no firm D call. The V gene's germline CDR1 is MNHEY and CDR2 SVGAGI. Deletions cut 6 bases from V and 0 bases from J, with 8 bases between. CDR3 length: 14 amino acids. CDR3 in amino acids: CASRSGATNEKLFF. CDR3 nucleotides: TGTGCCAGCAGGTCGGGAGCAACTAATGAAAAACTGTTTTTT.

This rearrangement joins TRBV21-1 to TRBJ1-1; TRBD1, as called in the table, went unchecked against the DNA. TRBV21-1 corresponds to a pseudogene. CDR3 size: 16 residues. CDR3 nucleotide sequence: TGTGCCAGCAGCCTAAAAAGCGAACAGGGGGCGGGCGTGGCTTTCTTT. Translation gives CASSLKSEQGAGVAFF.

This clone was seen only a few times. The chain links TRBV24-1 to TRBJ1-2; TRBD1 agrees at 7 bases. Germline V gene lookup returns CDR1 KGHDR and CDR2 SFDVKD. The junction had 3 bases not matched to a gene; V was cut back by 4 bases and J by 5 bases. This CDR3 contains 13 residues. CDR3 DNA sequence: TGTGCCACCAGTGACACAGGGGTTTATGGCTACACCTTC. It yields the protein CATSDTGVYGYTF.

The chain employs TRBV3-1 (or the pseudogene TRBV3-2) and TRBJ2-2, with 11 bases that match TRBD2. CDR3 size: 20 residues. The germline V gene encodes CDR1 LGHDT and CDR2 YNNKEL (reference sequence). Trimming cost V 0 bases and J 7 bases; bases outside gene matches: 16. Here the CDR3 reads CASSQDTLAGGRANGGELFF. In DNA, the CDR3 is TGTGCCAGCAGCCAAGACACGCTAGCGGGAGGACGCGCGAACGGCGGGGAGCTGTTTTTT.

The chain joins TRBV27 to TRBJ2-3, with TRBD1 matching over 9 bases. The CDR3 runs to 17 residues. J lost 0 bases, V lost 3 bases, and 7 bases had no gene match. Germline CDR1 and CDR2: MNHEY and SMNVEV (reference sequence). CDR3: CASSFAPTGGSTDTQYF. DNA of the CDR3: TGTGCCAGCAGTTTCGCCCCGACAGGGGGAAGCACAGATACGCAGTATTTT.

The chain's CDR3 is CASSWGGQATEAFF. In nucleotides, the CDR3 is TGTGCCAGCAGTTGGGGAGGACAGGCCACTGAAGCTTTCTTT. This chain links TRBV6-5 with TRBJ1-1; 7 bases fit TRBD1. The ends lost 4 bases at V and 4 bases at J; junction bases unmatched: 6. The germline gives CDR1 MNHEY, CDR2 SVGAGI. The length of the CDR3 is 14 residues.

The rearrangement joins TRBV3-1 (or the pseudogene TRBV3-2) to TRBJ2-2; 7 bases are shared with TRBD2. After removal of 2 bases from V and 7 bases from J, the junction contained 10 bases not matched to a gene. CDR1 is LGHDT and CDR2 is YNNKEL in the germline V gene (reference sequence). The length of the CDR3 is 16 residues. The chain's CDR3 is CASSQPLTGGGGELFF. The CDR3 DNA reads TGTGCCAGCAGCCAACCCTTAACGGGAGGAGGCGGGGAGCTGTTTTTT.

This clone was detected only a few times. For the CDR3, the DNA is TGTGCCAGCAGTTTGGGGACAGCCCAAGCTTTCTTT. It specifies CASSLGTAQAFF. The chain joins TRBV28 to TRBJ1-1; 7 nucleotides line up with TRBD1. Looked up from germline, CDR1 is MDHEN and CDR2 is SYDVKM. V gave up 3 bases and J gave up 9 bases; unmatched junction bases: 4. The CDR3 has 12 amino acids. The full variable domain, its missing parts supplied by reference TRBV28 and TRBJ1-1, is DVKVTQSSRYLVKRTGEKVFLECVQDMDHENMFWYRQDPGLGLRLIYFSYDVKMKEKGDIPEGYSVSREKKERFSLILESASTNQTSMYLCASSLGTAQAFFGQGTRLTVV.